This note documents a single T cell receptor (beta chain) sequence. The antigen is not known. From PBMCs, CD4+ and CD8+ T cells were sorted. Germline CDR1 and CDR2: SGHNT and YYREEE (reference sequence). This CDR3 spans 13 amino acids. Trimming took 4 bases from V and 8 from J, leaving 13 bases between them. The sample originates from a study of CD8+ T cells in alopecia areata. Broader study findings: Scalp sample data also include resident alphabeta T cells from normal skin. Relative to mice, TCR sharing across patients was less clear, a difference possibly HLA-related. It was lesional scalp, especially alopecia totalis/universalis, that showed higher clonality than normal scalp.

cDNA serving as the sequencing template came from extracted, reverse transcribed RNA. TCRdb keeps only in-frame clones here, not all; method: immunoSEQ multiplex PCR. This table has more than 95,000 clones, 55% to 70% appearing once. Sequencing was performed on CD4+ T cells sorted from blood. The receptor comes from a human donor in good health. J is TRBJ2-1 and V is TRBV5-4, with D hard to call. The CDR3 nucleotides read TGTGCCAGCAGCCCCCCGAGGTCCGATGAGCAGTTCTTC. The encoded protein is CASSPPRSDEQFF.